The rows below give T cell receptor beta chains drawn from one sample of a study of blood T cell repertoires in COVID-19. Repertoires were generated with immunoSEQ multiplex PCR, while TCRdb's copy carries only in-frame clones and drops some. The sample lists some 100,000 clones, roughly 80% occurring once. The sequencing sample was made of peripheral blood. These receptors originate from a human donor in a cohort sampled during active COVID-19. The CDR3 runs from the conserved cysteine through the conserved F or W. Each record gives: clone size, V gene, D gene, J gene, CDR3 protein, CDR3 DNA. The D gene is left open where the match is weak. For some rows the clone size is stated as once, few or many, or as a class when expanded; others skip it.

abundance: NA; v_gene: TRBV11-3; d_gene: NA; j_gene: TRBJ2-5; CDR3aa: CASSIRQTRGTQYF; CDR3nt: TGTGCCAGCAGCATACGACAAACACGGGGGACCCAGTACTTC
abundance: once; v_gene: TRBV7-2; d_gene: TRBD1; j_gene: TRBJ2-2; CDR3aa: CASSLDRTGVTGELFF; CDR3nt: TGTGCCAGCAGCCTAGACCGGACAGGGGTCACCGGGGAGCTGTTTTTT
abundance: NA; v_gene: TRBV7-8; d_gene: TRBD1; j_gene: TRBJ1-2; CDR3aa: CASSRTGSYGYTF; CDR3nt: TGTGCCAGCAGCCGGACAGGGTCCTATGGCTACACCTTC
abundance: NA; v_gene: TRBV7-9; d_gene: NA; j_gene: TRBJ1-2; CDR3aa: CASSLVVEVEGYTF; CDR3nt: TGTGCCAGCAGCTTAGTAGTCGAGGTTGAAGGCTACACCTTC
abundance: NA; v_gene: TRBV30; d_gene: TRBD1; j_gene: TRBJ2-3; CDR3aa: CAWNAGTGSADTQYF; CDR3nt: TGTGCCTGGAACGCCGGGACAGGGTCGGCGGATACGCAGTATTTT
abundance: NA; v_gene: TRBV16; d_gene: NA; j_gene: TRBJ2-7; CDR3aa: CASSQPDSRDEQYF; CDR3nt: TGTGCCAGCAGCCAACCCGACAGTCGCGACGAGCAGTACTTC
abundance: NA; v_gene: TRBV11-1; d_gene: NA; j_gene: TRBJ1-1; CDR3aa: CASRKGGGTEAFF; CDR3nt: TGTGCCAGCCGGAAAGGGGGGGGCACTGAAGCTTTCTTT
abundance: NA; v_gene: TRBV7-2; d_gene: NA; j_gene: TRBJ1-5; CDR3aa: CASSPPAGFEPQHF; CDR3nt: TGTGCCAGCAGCCCCCCGGCGGGTTTTGAGCCCCAGCATTTT
abundance: NA; v_gene: TRBV7-9; d_gene: NA; j_gene: TRBJ1-5; CDR3aa: CASRGGGNQPQHF; CDR3nt: TGTGCCTCCCGGGGGGGCGGCAATCAGCCCCAGCATTTT
abundance: NA; v_gene: TRBV19; d_gene: NA; j_gene: TRBJ2-6; CDR3aa: CASSIYSLSGANVLTF; CDR3nt: TGTGCCAGTAGTATATACAGTCTCTCTGGGGCCAACGTCCTGACTTTC
abundance: NA; v_gene: TRBV7-2; d_gene: TRBD2; j_gene: TRBJ2-3; CDR3aa: CASSLKAGRDTQYF; CDR3nt: TGTGCCAGCAGCTTAAAAGCGGGAAGGGATACGCAGTATTTT
abundance: NA; v_gene: TRBV11-2; d_gene: TRBD1; j_gene: TRBJ2-7; CDR3aa: CASSPQGTAKTYEQYF; CDR3nt: TGTGCCAGCAGCCCACAAGGGACAGCGAAGACCTACGAGCAGTACTTC
abundance: NA; v_gene: TRBV5-5; d_gene: NA; j_gene: TRBJ2-7; CDR3aa: CASSPLEGWFF; CDR3nt: TGTGCCAGCAGCCCACTTGAGGGTTGGTTCTTC
abundance: NA; v_gene: TRBV5-1; d_gene: TRBD1; j_gene: TRBJ2-7; CDR3aa: CASSPAGTGHYEQYF; CDR3nt: TGCGCCAGCAGCCCGGCCGGGACAGGGCACTACGAGCAGTACTTC
abundance: few; v_gene: TRBV6-2/TRBV6-3; d_gene: NA; j_gene: TRBJ2-2; CDR3aa: CASSTVGGTGELFF; CDR3nt: TGTGCCAGCAGCACCGTCGGGGGTACCGGGGAGCTGTTTTTT
abundance: NA; v_gene: TRBV11-3; d_gene: NA; j_gene: TRBJ1-2; CDR3aa: CASSLGRYGYTF; CDR3nt: TGTGCCAGCAGCTTAGGGAGATATGGCTACACCTTC
abundance: NA; v_gene: TRBV7-9; d_gene: NA; j_gene: TRBJ2-7; CDR3aa: CASSLGLGPNYEQYF; CDR3nt: TGTGCCAGCAGCTTAGGTTTGGGGCCTAACTACGAGCAGTACTTC
abundance: NA; v_gene: TRBV7-3; d_gene: TRBD2; j_gene: TRBJ2-1; CDR3aa: CASSLSGLAGPNEQFF; CDR3nt: TGTGCCAGCAGCCTGTCGGGACTAGCGGGCCCCAATGAGCAGTTCTTC
abundance: NA; v_gene: TRBV5-1; d_gene: NA; j_gene: TRBJ2-5; CDR3aa: CASKDIRSQETQYF; CDR3nt: TGCGCCAGCAAGGACATCCGCAGCCAAGAGACCCAGTACTTC
abundance: once; v_gene: TRBV4-2; d_gene: NA; j_gene: TRBJ2-5; CDR3aa: CASSPYPGSQETQYF; CDR3nt: TGTGCCAGCAGCCCGTATCCGGGATCCCAAGAGACCCAGTACTTC
abundance: NA; v_gene: TRBV19; d_gene: NA; j_gene: TRBJ1-2; CDR3aa: CASSISPRHYGYTF; CDR3nt: TGTGCCAGTAGTATAAGTCCCAGGCACTATGGCTACACCTTC
abundance: NA; v_gene: TRBV18; d_gene: TRBD2; j_gene: TRBJ2-7; CDR3aa: CASSPDGTRQYEQYF; CDR3nt: TGTGCCAGCTCACCAGATGGGACTAGGCAGTACGAGCAGTACTTC
abundance: NA; v_gene: TRBV5-1; d_gene: TRBD2; j_gene: TRBJ2-1; CDR3aa: CASSLSLAEYNEQFF; CDR3nt: TGCGCCAGCAGCTTGTCACTAGCGGAATACAATGAGCAGTTCTTC
abundance: NA; v_gene: TRBV7-2; d_gene: NA; j_gene: TRBJ2-7; CDR3aa: CASSFSGSSLDYEQYF; CDR3nt: TGTGCCAGCAGCTTCAGCGGGTCATCCCTAGACTACGAGCAGTACTTC
abundance: NA; v_gene: TRBV5-4; d_gene: NA; j_gene: TRBJ1-2; CDR3aa: CASSFATGQGYGYTF; CDR3nt: TGTGCCAGCAGCTTTGCAACGGGACAAGGCTATGGCTACACCTTC
abundance: NA; v_gene: TRBV29-1; d_gene: TRBD1; j_gene: TRBJ2-5; CDR3aa: CSARGGTGEETQYF; CDR3nt: TGCAGCGCACGGGGCGGGACAGGGGAAGAGACCCAGTACTTC
abundance: NA; v_gene: TRBV9; d_gene: NA; j_gene: TRBJ1-2; CDR3aa: CASSHRPQGPSEGYTF; CDR3nt: TGTGCCAGCAGCCATCGTCCGCAGGGCCCCTCCGAAGGCTACACCTTC
abundance: NA; v_gene: TRBV5-6; d_gene: NA; j_gene: TRBJ1-5; CDR3aa: CASSFSGNQPQHF; CDR3nt: TGTGCCAGCAGCTTTTCGGGGAATCAGCCCCAGCATTTT